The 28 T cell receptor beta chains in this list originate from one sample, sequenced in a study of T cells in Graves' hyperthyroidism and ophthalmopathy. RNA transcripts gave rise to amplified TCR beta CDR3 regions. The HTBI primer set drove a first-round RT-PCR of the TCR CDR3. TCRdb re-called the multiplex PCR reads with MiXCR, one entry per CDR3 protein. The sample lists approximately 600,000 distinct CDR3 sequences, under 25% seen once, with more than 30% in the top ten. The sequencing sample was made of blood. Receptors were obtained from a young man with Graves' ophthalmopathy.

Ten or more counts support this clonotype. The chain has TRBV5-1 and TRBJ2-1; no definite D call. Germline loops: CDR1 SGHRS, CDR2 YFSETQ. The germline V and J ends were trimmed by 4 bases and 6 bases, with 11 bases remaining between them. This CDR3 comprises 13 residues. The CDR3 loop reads CASSLSQSNEQFF. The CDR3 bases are TGCGCCAGCAGCCTGTCCCAGAGCAATGAGCAGTTCTTC.

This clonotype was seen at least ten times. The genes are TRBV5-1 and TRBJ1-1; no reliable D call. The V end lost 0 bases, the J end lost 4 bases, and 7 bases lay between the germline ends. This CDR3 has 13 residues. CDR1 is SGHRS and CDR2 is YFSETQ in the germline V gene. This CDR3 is CASSLAQTTEAFF. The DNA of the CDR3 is TGCGCCAGCAGCTTGGCACAGACCACTGAAGCTTTCTTT.

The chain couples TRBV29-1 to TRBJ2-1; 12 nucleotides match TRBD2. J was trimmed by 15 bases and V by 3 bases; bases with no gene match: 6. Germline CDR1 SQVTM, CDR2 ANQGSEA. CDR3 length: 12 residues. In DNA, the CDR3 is TGCAGCGTTGATCGACTAGCGGGAGTTAGGTTCTTC. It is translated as CSVDRLAGVRFF.

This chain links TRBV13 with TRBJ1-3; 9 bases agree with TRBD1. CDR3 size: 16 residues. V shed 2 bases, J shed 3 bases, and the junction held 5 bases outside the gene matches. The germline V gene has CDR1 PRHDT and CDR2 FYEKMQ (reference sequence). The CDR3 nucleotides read TGTGCCAGCAGCTTAAAACAGGGGGCGATTGGAAACACCATATATTTT. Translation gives CASSLKQGAIGNTIYF.

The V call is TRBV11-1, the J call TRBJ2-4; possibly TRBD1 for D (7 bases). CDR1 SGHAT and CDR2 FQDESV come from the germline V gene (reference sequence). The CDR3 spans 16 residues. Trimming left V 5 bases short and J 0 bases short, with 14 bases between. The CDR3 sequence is CASSPRGDLAKNIQYF. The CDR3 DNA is TGTGCCAGCAGCCCCAGGGGGGACCTAGCCAAAAACATTCAGTACTTC.

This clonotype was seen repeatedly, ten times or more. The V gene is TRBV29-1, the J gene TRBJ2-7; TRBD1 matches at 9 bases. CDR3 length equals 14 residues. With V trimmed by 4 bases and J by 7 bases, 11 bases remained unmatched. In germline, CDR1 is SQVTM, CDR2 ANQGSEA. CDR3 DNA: TGCAGCGTTGCGCCACAGGGGGCTGTGGGGGAGCAGTACTTC. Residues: CSVAPQGAVGEQYF.

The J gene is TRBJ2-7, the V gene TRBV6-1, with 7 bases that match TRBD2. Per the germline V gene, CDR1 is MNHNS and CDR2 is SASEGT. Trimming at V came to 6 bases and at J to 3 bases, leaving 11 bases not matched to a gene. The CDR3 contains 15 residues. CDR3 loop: CASSLGTNIRYEQYF. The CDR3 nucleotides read TGTGCCAGCAGCCTCGGGACTAATATACGCTACGAGCAGTACTTC.

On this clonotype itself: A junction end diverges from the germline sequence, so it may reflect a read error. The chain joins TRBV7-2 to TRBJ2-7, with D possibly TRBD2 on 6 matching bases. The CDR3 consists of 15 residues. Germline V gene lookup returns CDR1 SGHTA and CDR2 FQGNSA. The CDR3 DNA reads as TGTGCCAGCAGCTTAATTGTTAGCGGATCCTACGAGCAGCACTTC. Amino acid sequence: CASSLIVSGSYEQHF.

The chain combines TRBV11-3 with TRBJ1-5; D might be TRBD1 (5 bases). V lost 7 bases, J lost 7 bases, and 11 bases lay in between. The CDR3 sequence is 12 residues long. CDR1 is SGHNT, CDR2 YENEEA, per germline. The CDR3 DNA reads TGTGCCAGCACCTCGAGGGGCCAGCCCCAGCATTTT. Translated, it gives CASTSRGQPQHF.

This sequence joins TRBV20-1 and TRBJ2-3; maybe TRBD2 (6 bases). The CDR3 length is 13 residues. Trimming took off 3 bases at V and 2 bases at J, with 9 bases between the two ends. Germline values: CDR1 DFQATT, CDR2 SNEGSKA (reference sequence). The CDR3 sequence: CSASGDSTDTQYF. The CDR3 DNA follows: TGCAGTGCTAGTGGGGACTCCACAGATACGCAGTATTTT.

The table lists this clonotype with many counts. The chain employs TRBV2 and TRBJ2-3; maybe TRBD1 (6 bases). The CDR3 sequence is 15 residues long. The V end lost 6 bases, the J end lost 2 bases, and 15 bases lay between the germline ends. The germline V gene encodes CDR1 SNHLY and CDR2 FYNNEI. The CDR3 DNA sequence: TGTGCCAGCAGCCCCCAGGGGTCGGACACAGATACGCAGTATTTT. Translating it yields CASSPQGSDTDTQYF.

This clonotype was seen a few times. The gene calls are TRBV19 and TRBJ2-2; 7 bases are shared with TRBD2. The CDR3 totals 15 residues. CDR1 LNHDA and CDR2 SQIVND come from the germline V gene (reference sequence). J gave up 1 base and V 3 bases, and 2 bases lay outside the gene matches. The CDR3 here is CASSMIAGNTGELFF. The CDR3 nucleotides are TGTGCCAGTAGTATGATAGCGGGGAACACCGGGGAGCTGTTTTTT.

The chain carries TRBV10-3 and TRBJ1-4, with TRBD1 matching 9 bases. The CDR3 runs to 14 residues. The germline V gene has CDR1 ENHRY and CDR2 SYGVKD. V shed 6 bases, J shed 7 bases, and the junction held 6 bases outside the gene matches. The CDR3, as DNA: TGTGCCATCAGCGAACAGGGGGCGCGTGAAAAACTGTTTTTT. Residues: CAISEQGAREKLFF.

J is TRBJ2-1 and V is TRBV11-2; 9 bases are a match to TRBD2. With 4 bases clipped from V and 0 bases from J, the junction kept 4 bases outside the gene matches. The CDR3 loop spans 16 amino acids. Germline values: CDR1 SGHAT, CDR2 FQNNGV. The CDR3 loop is CASSSISGSSYNEQFF. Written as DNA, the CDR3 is TGTGCCAGCAGCTCCATTAGCGGGAGCTCCTACAATGAGCAGTTCTTC.

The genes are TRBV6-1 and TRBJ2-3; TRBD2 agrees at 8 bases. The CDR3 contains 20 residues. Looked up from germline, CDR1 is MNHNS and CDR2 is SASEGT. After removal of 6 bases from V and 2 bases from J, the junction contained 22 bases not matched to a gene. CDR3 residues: CASSRTASGYTRGPTDTQYF. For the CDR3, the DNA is TGTGCCAGCAGCAGGACGGCTAGCGGGTACACCCGCGGGCCCACAGATACGCAGTATTTT.

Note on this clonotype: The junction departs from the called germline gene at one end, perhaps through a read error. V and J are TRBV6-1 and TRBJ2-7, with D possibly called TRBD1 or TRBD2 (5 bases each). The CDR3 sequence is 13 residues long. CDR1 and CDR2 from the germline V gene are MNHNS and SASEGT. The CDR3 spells CASSEFHRGERYF. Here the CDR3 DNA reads TGTGCCAGCAGCGAATTTCACCGGGGCGAGCGGTACTTC.

CDR3 bases: TGTGCCATCAGGGACCATAGCAATCAGCCCCAGCATTTT. Protein product: CAIRDHSNQPQHF. The chain links TRBV10-3 to TRBJ1-5, with D unclear. CDR3 length: 13 residues. Deletions cut 6 bases from V and 0 bases from J, with 6 bases between. Germline-derived CDR1 and CDR2 are ENHRY and SYGVKD.

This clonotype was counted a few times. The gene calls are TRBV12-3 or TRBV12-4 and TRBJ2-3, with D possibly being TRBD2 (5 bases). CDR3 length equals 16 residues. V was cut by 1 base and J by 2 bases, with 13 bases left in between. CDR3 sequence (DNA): TGTGCCAGCAGTTTAGGGGTTAGCGAGCTCACAGATACGCAGTATTTT. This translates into CASSLGVSELTDTQYF.

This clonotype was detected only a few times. The CDR3 DNA sequence: TGTGCCAGCAGATTCGTACCGGGACAGACATATGGCTACACCTTC. Protein sequence: CASRFVPGQTYGYTF. The chain has TRBV6-1 and TRBJ1-2, with 7 bases fitting TRBD1. The CDR3 runs 15 residues. Germline-derived CDR1 and CDR2 are MNHNS and SASEGT. J lost 5 bases, V lost 6 bases, and 12 bases had no gene match.

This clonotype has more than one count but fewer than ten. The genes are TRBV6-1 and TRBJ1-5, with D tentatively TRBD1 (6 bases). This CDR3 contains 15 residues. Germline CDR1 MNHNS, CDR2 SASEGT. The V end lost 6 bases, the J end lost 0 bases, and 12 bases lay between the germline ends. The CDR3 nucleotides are TGTGCCAGCAGGAAAAGACAGGTTAGCAATCAGCCCCAGCATTTT. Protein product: CASRKRQVSNQPQHF.

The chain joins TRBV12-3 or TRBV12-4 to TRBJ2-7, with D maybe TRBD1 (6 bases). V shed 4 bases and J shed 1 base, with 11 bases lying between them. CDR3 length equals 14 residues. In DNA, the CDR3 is TGTGCCAGCAGTTCTAACAGGGATTCCTACGAGCAGTACTTC. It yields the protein CASSSNRDSYEQYF.

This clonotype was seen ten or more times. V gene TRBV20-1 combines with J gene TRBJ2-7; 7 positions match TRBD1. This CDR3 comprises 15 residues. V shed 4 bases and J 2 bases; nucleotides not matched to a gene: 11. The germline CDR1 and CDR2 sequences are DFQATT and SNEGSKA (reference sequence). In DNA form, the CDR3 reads TGCAGTGCTACCCCCCTTGACAGGGTCGCCTACGAGCAGTACTTC. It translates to CSATPLDRVAYEQYF.

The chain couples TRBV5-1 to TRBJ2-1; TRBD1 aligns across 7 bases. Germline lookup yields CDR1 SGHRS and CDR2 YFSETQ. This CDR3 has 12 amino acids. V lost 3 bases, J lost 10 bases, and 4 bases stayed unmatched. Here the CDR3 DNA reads TGCGCCAGCAGCTACGAGACAGGGGAGCAGTTCTTC. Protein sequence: CASSYETGEQFF.

CDR3 residues: CASSTRELPTYNEQFF. As DNA, the CDR3 is TGTGCCAGCAGCACTCGTGAATTACCCACCTACAATGAGCAGTTCTTC. V is TRBV7-8 and J is TRBJ2-1; D is unclear. Germline loops: CDR1 SGHVS, CDR2 FQNEAQ. The CDR3 has 16 amino acids. The germline V and J ends were trimmed by 5 bases and 2 bases, with 16 bases remaining between them.

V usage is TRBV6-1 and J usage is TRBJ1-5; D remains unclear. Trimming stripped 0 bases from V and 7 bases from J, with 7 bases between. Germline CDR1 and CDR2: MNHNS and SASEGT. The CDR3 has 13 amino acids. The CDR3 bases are TGTGCCAGCAGTGAAGCAGGTCACCAGCCCCAGCATTTT. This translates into CASSEAGHQPQHF.

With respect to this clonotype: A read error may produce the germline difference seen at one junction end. CDR3 in amino acids: CASSQGDPTLYEQYF. The CDR3 nucleotides are TGCGCCAGCAGCCAAGGGGACCCGACGCTCTACGAGCAGTACTTC. The V gene is TRBV11-2, the J gene TRBJ2-7; D is perhaps TRBD1 or TRBD2 (5 bases each). This CDR3 is built from 15 residues. Germline CDR1 is SGHAT and CDR2 is FQNNGV.

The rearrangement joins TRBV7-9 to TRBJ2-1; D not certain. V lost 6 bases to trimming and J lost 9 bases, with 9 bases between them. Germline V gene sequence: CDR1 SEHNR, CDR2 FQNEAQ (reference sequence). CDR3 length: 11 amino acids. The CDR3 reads CASRNRVEQFF. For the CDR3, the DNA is TGTGCCAGCAGGAATCGGGTTGAGCAGTTCTTC.

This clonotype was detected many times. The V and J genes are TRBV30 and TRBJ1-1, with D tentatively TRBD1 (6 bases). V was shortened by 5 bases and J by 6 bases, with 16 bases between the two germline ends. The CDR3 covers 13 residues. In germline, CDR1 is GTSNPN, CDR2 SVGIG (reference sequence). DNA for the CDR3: TGTGCCTGGGAAGGGGGGCCTAGGGCTGAAGCTTTCTTT. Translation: CAWEGGPRAEAFF.